Shown below are 30 T cell receptor beta chains from a single sample sequenced in a study of glioma-infiltrating T cells. Amplification of TCR alpha and beta CDR3 regions from RNA used iRepertoire nested multiplex PCR. One entry per CDR3 protein results from TCRdb running MiXCR on the multiplex PCR reads. This table holds around 44,000 distinct CDR3 sequences, 20% to 25% found once. Sequenced material: glioma tissue, nonneoplastic brain tissue, or PBMCs (not recorded which). These receptors all come from a human donor with low-grade glioma or glioblastoma, undergoing nonglioma brain surgery, or in good health (not recorded which).

On this clonotype: Possible read error: a much larger clone is one base away. The rearrangement links TRBV29-1 to TRBJ2-1; 10 nucleotides align to TRBD2. J was trimmed by 8 bases and V by 4 bases; bases with no gene match: 8. CDR3 length: 14 amino acids. Germline CDR1 and CDR2: SQVTM and ANQGSEA. This CDR3 reads CSVGSASGSYEQFF. The CDR3 DNA reads TGCAGCGTTGGAAGTGCTAGCGGGAGCTATGAGCAGTTCTTC.

At least ten counts were recorded for this clonotype. The chain couples TRBV5-6 to TRBJ2-1, with unresolved D. The germline V gene has CDR1 SGHDT and CDR2 YYEEEE. CDR3 length: 13 amino acids. The V end lost 0 bases, the J end lost 8 bases, and 9 bases lay between the germline ends. CDR3 sequence reads: CASSLVSGDEQFF. CDR3 sequence (DNA): TGTGCCAGCAGCTTGGTGTCAGGCGATGAGCAGTTCTTC.

Regarding this clonotype: Compared with germline, one end of the junction differs, possibly owing to a read error. The chain recombines TRBV20-1 with TRBJ1-1, with D possibly TRBD1 on 5 matching bases. The CDR3 has 15 residues. Looked up from germline, CDR1 is DFQATT and CDR2 is SNEGSKA (reference sequence). The chain's CDR3 is CGADRDARGNTEAFF. The CDR3 region has the DNA TGCGGTGCGGACCGGGACGCCCGAGGGAACACTGAAGCTTTCTTT.

This clonotype was detected ten times or more. This chain links TRBV7-9 with TRBJ2-3; D uncertain. The V and J ends lost 4 bases and 4 bases respectively, with 6 bases between them. The V gene's germline CDR1 is SEHNR and CDR2 FQNEAQ (reference sequence). The CDR3 runs 12 residues. The chain's CDR3 is CASSSEPDTQYF. For the CDR3, the DNA is TGTGCCAGCAGCTCAGAACCAGATACGCAGTATTTT.

The chain joins TRBV10-3 to TRBJ2-7; tentative D call: TRBD1 (6 bases). CDR1 and CDR2 from the germline V gene are ENHRY and SYGVKD. Trimming removed 3 bases at V and 2 bases at J, with 14 bases between. CDR3 length: 15 amino acids. CDR3 protein: CAISDFSRGTYEQYF. The CDR3 DNA sequence: TGTGCCATCAGTGATTTCTCCAGGGGAACCTACGAGCAGTACTTC.

J is TRBJ2-5 and V is TRBV10-2; no clear D. From germline, CDR1 is WSHSY and CDR2 SAAADI. V lost 0 bases and J lost 1, with 6 bases in between. The CDR3 length is 14 residues. This CDR3 is CASSESGFQETQYF. The CDR3 nucleotides read TGCGCCAGCAGTGAGTCGGGCTTCCAAGAGACCCAGTACTTC.

V gene TRBV7-9 combines with J gene TRBJ1-4; D is uncertain. Germline CDR1 is SEHNR and CDR2 is FQNEAQ (reference sequence). The CDR3 is 14 amino acids. Trimming took 5 bases from V and 7 from J, leaving 14 bases between them. The CDR3 DNA follows: TGTGCCAGCAGCATCGCGGGGTCTTCTGAAAAACTGTTTTTT. Its translation is CASSIAGSSEKLFF.

This clonotype has a count of ten or more. The genes are TRBV6-2 or TRBV6-3 and TRBJ2-1; TRBD1 matches 11 bases. V was clipped by 8 bases and J by 6 bases; unmatched bases: 12. The length of the CDR3 is 16 residues. Germline lookup yields CDR1 MNHEY and CDR2 SVGEGT. CDR3: CASLPGTGGILNEQFF. The CDR3, as DNA: TGTGCCAGCCTCCCCGGGACAGGGGGTATTCTCAATGAGCAGTTCTTC.

This clonotype occurred many times. This chain links TRBV28 with TRBJ2-3, with 9 bases lining up with TRBD1. The germline V gene encodes CDR1 MDHEN and CDR2 SYDVKM. The V and J ends lost 2 bases and 3 bases, in that order; junction bases with no gene match: 3. The length of the CDR3 is 15 residues. CDR3 sequence reads: CASSLPGQGTDTQYF. In DNA, the CDR3 is TGTGCCAGCAGTTTACCCGGACAGGGGACAGATACGCAGTATTTT.

This clonotype was seen more than once but under ten times. The chain joins TRBV11-2 to TRBJ2-5; the match to TRBD2 covers 8 bases. V gave up 2 bases and J gave up 5 bases; unmatched junction bases: 10. The CDR3 spans 16 residues. In germline, CDR1 is SGHAT, CDR2 FQNNGV. CDR3: CASSLLGGGLVETQYF. The CDR3 DNA sequence: TGTGCCAGCAGCTTATTGGGCGGGGGGCTCGTTGAGACCCAGTACTTC.

This clonotype was seen at least ten times. The chain links TRBV12-3 or TRBV12-4 to TRBJ2-5, with D possibly being TRBD1 (7 bases). Trimming stripped 6 bases from V and 2 bases from J, with 16 bases between. The CDR3 runs to 15 residues. CDR3 residues: CASRPARGEQETQYF. The DNA for the CDR3 is TGTGCCAGCAGGCCGGCCAGGGGGGAACAAGAGACCCAGTACTTC.

The chain uses TRBV15 and TRBJ1-1; the D gene is possibly TRBD1 (5 bases). The length of the CDR3 is 14 residues. Germline assignment: CDR1 LNHNV and CDR2 YYDKDF (reference sequence). The CDR3: CVTSPRAGPTEAFF. In nucleotides, the CDR3 is TGTGTTACCAGCCCCCGGGCAGGGCCCACTGAAGCTTTCTTT. Full variable domain (outside the CDR3, taken from reference TRBV15 and TRBJ1-1): DAMVIQNPRYQVTQFGKPVTLSCSQTLNHNVMYWYQQKSSQAPKLLFHYYDKDFNNEADTPDNFQSRRPNTSFCFLDIRSPGLGDTAMYLCVTSPRAGPTEAFFGQGTRLTVV.

This clonotype occurred a few times. The chain recombines TRBV7-9 with TRBJ2-6; D could derive from TRBD1 or TRBD2 (6 bases each). V was trimmed by 2 bases and J by 6 bases, leaving 11 bases between them. Germline V lookup: CDR1 SEHNR, CDR2 FQNEAQ (reference sequence). CDR3 length: 15 amino acids. CDR3 coding DNA: TGTGCCAGCAGCTTACGGAGGGGGATGGCCAACGTCCTGACTTTC. Protein: CASSLRRGMANVLTF. The full variable domain, in which reference TRBV7-9 and TRBJ2-6 provide the parts outside the CDR3, is DTGVSQNPRHKITKRGQNVTFRCDPISEHNRLYWYRQTLGQGPEFLTYFQNEAQLEKSRLLSDRFSAERPKGSFSTLEIQRTEQGDSAMYLCASSLRRGMANVLTFGAGSRLTVL.

This clonotype was seen repeatedly, ten times or more. V and J are TRBV6-6 and TRBJ2-7, with D possibly being TRBD1 (5 bases). V lost 0 bases to trimming and J lost 6 bases, with 12 bases between them. Germline loops: CDR1 MNHNY, CDR2 SVGAGI (reference sequence). CDR3 size: 14 residues. DNA for the CDR3: TGTGCCAGCAGTTACTCTTTCCTAGGGGCCGAGCAGTACTTC. It encodes CASSYSFLGAEQYF.

J is TRBJ2-5 and V is TRBV6-2 or TRBV6-3, with D unresolved. Trimming removed 6 bases from V and 7 bases from J, with 18 bases in between. This CDR3 spans 14 amino acids. Germline V gene data show CDR1 as MNHEY and CDR2 as SVGEGT. The DNA for the CDR3 is TGTGCCAGCAGATCCGAGTTGGACGTTGTGACCCAGTACTTC. This codes for CASRSELDVVTQYF.

This clonotype came up many times. The DNA for the CDR3 is TGCAGTGCTAGAGATCCTTCGGGGGGGTGGGATGAGCAGTTCTTC. This encodes CSARDPSGGWDEQFF. J is TRBJ2-1 and V is TRBV20-1; 8 bases agree with TRBD2. Losses at the gene ends were 0 bases for V and 8 bases for J; bases not matched to a gene: 9. Germline V lookup: CDR1 DFQATT, CDR2 SNEGSKA (reference sequence). The CDR3 loop spans 15 amino acids.

This clonotype has just a few counts. J is TRBJ2-1 and V is TRBV5-1; D is unresolved. V was clipped by 3 bases and J by 8 bases, with 6 bases between them. CDR1 is SGHRS and CDR2 is YFSETQ in the germline V gene. The CDR3 loop spans 11 amino acids. The CDR3 loop reads CASSSLDEQFF. CDR3 bases: TGCGCCAGCAGCTCCCTTGATGAGCAGTTCTTC.

At least ten counts were recorded for this clonotype. The chain uses TRBV27 and TRBJ2-3, with TRBD1 identical over 8 bases. Losses at the gene ends were 6 bases for V and 5 bases for J; bases not matched to a gene: 7. The V gene's germline CDR1 is MNHEY and CDR2 SMNVEV (reference sequence). The CDR3 runs to 14 residues. CDR3 DNA sequence: TGTGCCAGCAGCCGCCTAACAGGGGGAGATACGCAGTATTTT. Protein: CASSRLTGGDTQYF.

As for this clonotype: A read error may explain this, as a much larger clone is one base away. V and J are TRBV14 and TRBJ2-5; a possible D gene is TRBD2 (5 bases). CDR3 length: 13 amino acids. The germline V gene encodes CDR1 SGHDN and CDR2 FVKESK. In DNA form, the CDR3 reads TGTGCCAGCAGCCAATCCACTAGAGAGACCCGGTACTTC. Amino acids: CASSQSTRETRYF. The full variable domain, with the rest looked up from reference TRBV14 and TRBJ2-5, is EAGVTQFPSHSVIEKGQTVTLRCDPISGHDNLYWYRRVMGKEIKFLLHFVKESKQDESGMPNNRFLAERTGGTYSTLKVQPAELEDSGVYFCASSQSTRETRYFGPGTRLLVL.

The rearrangement uses TRBV20-1 and TRBJ1-2; TRBD1 matches at 7 bases. Germline loops: CDR1 DFQATT, CDR2 SNEGSKA (reference sequence). The CDR3 covers 14 residues. Trimming removed 2 bases from V and 6 bases from J; junction bases left unmatched: 9. CDR3 amino acids: CSARTGTAYHGYTF. CDR3 nucleotides: TGCAGTGCTAGAACAGGGACAGCTTACCATGGCTACACCTTC.

This clonotype was found many times. The chain joins TRBV10-3 to TRBJ2-7; no firm D call. The CDR3 runs 12 residues. Trimming took off 1 base at V and 6 bases at J, with 7 bases between the two ends. Per the germline V gene, CDR1 is ENHRY and CDR2 is SYGVKD. CDR3 DNA: TGTGCCATCAGTGAGTTAGGAAGCGAGCAGTACTTC. Protein sequence: CAISELGSEQYF.

There are many counts of this clonotype. The V and J genes are TRBV19 and TRBJ1-3, with 7 bases fitting TRBD1. CDR3 length: 15 residues. V shed 6 bases and J 2 bases; nucleotides not matched to a gene: 7. The germline gives CDR1 LNHDA, CDR2 SQIVND (reference sequence). This CDR3 reads CASRRTGGPGNTIYF. Here the CDR3 DNA reads TGTGCCAGTAGAAGGACAGGTGGACCTGGAAACACCATATATTTT.

At least ten counts were recorded for this clonotype. The gene calls are TRBV19 and TRBJ2-2; D uncertain. CDR1 and CDR2 from the germline V gene are LNHDA and SQIVND (reference sequence). V was trimmed by 7 bases and J by 0 bases, leaving 6 bases between them. The CDR3 runs to 13 residues. CDR3 region: CASTVANTGELFF. The CDR3 DNA is TGTGCCAGTACAGTAGCGAACACCGGGGAGCTGTTTTTT. The variable domain in full, completed from reference TRBV19 and TRBJ2-2, reads DGGITQSPKYLFRKEGQNVTLSCEQNLNHDAMYWYRQDPGQGLRLIYYSQIVNDFQKGDIAEGYSVSREKKESFPLTVTSAQKNPTAFYLCASTVANTGELFFGEGSRLTVL.

Worth noting for this clonotype: Being one base from a much bigger clone, this may be a read error. The V gene is TRBV6-1, the J gene TRBJ1-1; D is uncertain. The CDR3 contains 13 residues. Looked up from germline, CDR1 is MNHNS and CDR2 is SASEGT. Trimming cost V 6 bases and J 1 base, with 9 bases left between them. CDR3 bases: TGTGCCAGCAGAGGGATTTCGAACACTGAAGCTTTCTTT. It encodes CASRGISNTEAFF.

This clonotype was seen many times. The gene calls are TRBV6-2 or TRBV6-3 and TRBJ2-5, with D uncertain. Trimming shortened V by 3 bases and J by 2 bases, and 7 bases separated the two germline ends. Germline CDR1 is MNHEY and CDR2 is SVGEGT. The CDR3 runs to 13 residues. CDR3 in amino acids: CASSYWAQETQYF. CDR3 nucleotides: TGTGCCAGCAGTTATTGGGCTCAAGAGACCCAGTACTTC.

The chain combines TRBV24-1 with TRBJ2-1; D not resolved. Trimming cost V 3 bases and J 9 bases, with 11 bases left between them. Germline CDR1 KGHDR, CDR2 SFDVKD. The CDR3 totals 13 residues. The CDR3 coding sequence is TGTGCCACCAGTGATCCCGCCCGTCTTGAGCAGTTCTTC. This gives the protein CATSDPARLEQFF.

This clonotype showed up just a few times. This may be a read error, as it is one base from a much larger clone. V usage is TRBV28 and J usage is TRBJ2-2; D is perhaps TRBD1 (6 bases). Germline assignment: CDR1 MDHEN and CDR2 SYDVKM. Deletions cut 4 bases from V and 6 bases from J, with 18 bases between. The CDR3 length is 16 residues. CDR3 DNA sequence: TGTGCCAGCAGTTCCTTAGCGACAGGATGGGCCGGGGAGCTGTTTTTT. As protein: CASSSLATGWAGELFF.

For this clonotype: A read error may be the cause here, since a much bigger clone is one base away. The chain couples TRBV9 to TRBJ2-3; D ambiguous. The germline CDR1 and CDR2 sequences are SGDLS and YYNGEE. The ends were cut back, 6 bases at V and 0 bases at J, with 8 bases in the middle. The CDR3 extends over 13 amino acids. CDR3 in amino acids: CASNWGSTDTQYF. Written as DNA, the CDR3 is TGTGCCAGCAACTGGGGTAGCACAGATACGCAGTATTTT. Supplemented by reference TRBV9 and TRBJ2-3, the full variable domain reads DSGVTQTPKHLITATGQRVTLRCSPRSGDLSVYWYQQSLDQGLQFLIQYYNGEERAKGNILERFSAQQFPDLHSELNLSSLELGDSALYFCASNWGSTDTQYFGPGTRLTVL.

This clonotype was observed at least ten times. The chain is built from TRBV4-1 and TRBJ1-2; 9 bases match TRBD1. The CDR3 is 14 amino acids. The J segment lost 6 bases and the V segment lost 4 bases, leaving 6 bases of the junction unmatched. Germline-derived CDR1 and CDR2 are MGHRA and YSYEKL. The CDR3: CASSPGQGSNGYTF. In DNA, the CDR3 is TGCGCCAGCAGCCCCGGACAGGGGAGCAATGGCTACACCTTC.

By sample share, this clonotype is medium-sized. This sequence joins TRBV6-6 and TRBJ1-6; D unresolved. Germline V gene data show CDR1 as MNHNY and CDR2 as SVGAGI (reference sequence). The length of the CDR3 is 16 residues. Trimming stripped 2 bases from V and 6 bases from J, with 14 bases between. In DNA form, the CDR3 reads TGTGCCAGCAGTTACAATCAGCAGTCTTTTAATTCACCCCTCCACTTT. This encodes CASSYNQQSFNSPLHF.